Listed here are 30 T cell receptor beta chains from one sample, sequenced in a study of radiotherapy plus CTLA-4 blockade in lung cancer. Clones were read by immunoSEQ multiplex PCR, and TCRdb kept only the in-frame ones, dropping some. The sample shows approximately 85,000 clones, about four fifths of them seen only once. Sequenced material: peripheral blood, taken from a patient treated with radiotherapy plus ipilimumab. These receptors all come from a human donor with non-small cell lung cancer that progressed on radiotherapy plus ipilimumab.

This clone was detected only once. This chain connects TRBV18 to TRBJ2-5; D is ambiguous. The J call may not be correct, given that the DNA end is closer to TRBJ2-7. Looked up from germline, CDR1 is KGHSH and CDR2 is LQKENI. The CDR3 extends over 15 amino acids. In DNA, the CDR3 is TGTGCCAGCTCACCTGCCTTCAGCAGCTCCTACGAGCAGTACTTC. It encodes CASSPAFSSSYEQYF.

The V gene is TRBV27, the J gene TRBJ2-1; 7 nucleotides align to TRBD2. In germline, CDR1 is MNHEY, CDR2 SMNVEV (reference sequence). The J segment lost 10 bases and the V segment lost 10 bases, leaving 16 bases of the junction unmatched. CDR3 length equals 14 residues. The CDR3 nucleotides are TGTGCCACTTATCCGGCGGGAGTCAGTCCCGAGCAGTTCTTC. Amino acids: CATYPAGVSPEQFF.

The genes are TRBV5-8 and TRBJ2-1; 8 bases match TRBD2. The trim removed 5 bases at V and 2 bases at J, leaving 6 bases unmatched. CDR1 is SGHTS and CDR2 is YDEGEE in the germline V gene. CDR3 length: 15 amino acids. The CDR3 DNA follows: TGTGCCAGCAGGAGAGCGGGAGCCACCTACAATGAGCAGTTCTTC. Protein: CASRRAGATYNEQFF.

This chain's CDR3 is CSVLGTHHEQYF. The CDR3 nucleotides are TGCAGCGTCCTCGGAACTCACCACGAGCAGTACTTC. This chain links TRBV29-1 with TRBJ2-7; D not certain. Trimming pared 6 bases from V and 5 bases from J, leaving 14 bases between. In germline, CDR1 is SQVTM, CDR2 ANQGSEA. The CDR3 runs 12 residues.

This chain uses TRBV28 with TRBJ2-7, with TRBD2 matching 7 bases. With V trimmed by 7 bases and J by 0 bases, 9 bases remained unmatched. CDR1 MDHEN and CDR2 SYDVKM come from the germline V gene. The CDR3 runs 15 residues. CDR3 in amino acids: CASTPGRRSSYEQYF. In DNA, the CDR3 is TGTGCCAGCACCCCCGGGAGGAGGAGCTCCTACGAGCAGTACTTC.

The rearrangement joins TRBV14 to TRBJ1-1; D is perhaps TRBD1 (5 bases). The CDR3 contains 13 residues. V lost 5 bases to trimming and J lost 11 bases, with 18 bases between them. Germline-derived CDR1 and CDR2 are SGHDN and FVKESK. For the CDR3, the DNA is TGTGCCAGCAGCAAGTCTCGGGGGGTCCGGGCTTTCTTT. Its translation is CASSKSRGVRAFF.

The J gene is TRBJ2-2, the V gene TRBV6-1; D is uncertain. CDR1 and CDR2 (germline): MNHNS, SASEGT. There are 12 residues in the CDR3. The V gene lost 4 bases and the J gene lost 14 bases, with 14 bases spanning the gap. DNA for the CDR3: TGTGCCAGCAGTGGGCCTCCACTACCACTGTTTTTT. Translation: CASSGPPLPLFF.

V usage is TRBV5-1 and J usage is TRBJ2-3, with 13 positions matching TRBD2. This CDR3 contains 18 residues. Germline V gene lookup returns CDR1 SGHRS and CDR2 YFSETQ. V trimming: 4 bases; J trimming: 2 bases; junction bases outside the gene matches: 10. CDR3 in amino acids: CASSPGGTSGTLTDTQYF. CDR3 coding DNA: TGCGCCAGCAGCCCGGGAGGGACTAGCGGGACGCTCACAGATACGCAGTATTTT.

The chain recombines TRBV30 with TRBJ1-6, with TRBD1 matching over 7 bases. The germline CDR1 and CDR2 sequences are GTSNPN and SVGIG (reference sequence). After removal of 0 bases from V and 4 bases from J, the junction contained 15 bases not matched to a gene. The CDR3 sequence is 19 residues long. The chain's CDR3 is CAWSVPRQGGVLYNSPLHF. The CDR3 DNA is TGTGCCTGGAGTGTACCCCGGCAGGGGGGGGTGTTATATAATTCACCCCTCCACTTT.

This sequence joins TRBV5-5 and TRBJ2-7; TRBD1 matches 10 bases. This CDR3 spans 15 amino acids. Trimming removed 4 bases from V and 1 base from J; junction bases left unmatched: 5. CDR1 SGHKS and CDR2 YYEKEE come from the germline V gene (reference sequence). CDR3 nucleotide sequence: TGTGCCAGCAGCCAGGACAGGGGGGGATCCTACGAGCAGTACTTC. Translating it yields CASSQDRGGSYEQYF.

In nucleotides, the CDR3 is TGTGCCAGCAGCTTTGGACAGATAAATCAGCCCCAGCATTTT. Translating gives CASSFGQINQPQHF. This chain joins TRBV12-1 and TRBJ1-5; the D call TRBD1 from the table was never checked on the DNA. TRBV12-1 is tagged as a pseudogene. This CDR3 has 14 residues.

The chain recombines TRBV19 with TRBJ2-7, with D perhaps TRBD2 (7 bases). V dropped 5 bases and J dropped 1 base, with 15 bases sitting between them. This CDR3 is built from 15 residues. Germline V gives CDR1 LNHDA, CDR2 SQIVND (reference sequence). DNA of the CDR3: TGTGCCAGTAGTCGGCAGGGGAGGGAGTCCTACGAGCAGTACTTC. Residues: CASSRQGRESYEQYF.

The rearrangement joins TRBV6-1 to TRBJ1-1; tentatively, D is TRBD1 (6 bases). The germline CDR1 and CDR2 sequences are MNHNS and SASEGT. The CDR3 extends over 13 amino acids. Trimming removed 6 bases from V and 5 bases from J, with 13 bases in between. DNA of the CDR3: TGTGCCAGCAGGGACAGCCTGAGGACTGAAGCTTTCTTT. Encoded protein: CASRDSLRTEAFF.

The chain recombines TRBV27 with TRBJ1-2; 8 bases line up with TRBD1. Per the germline V gene, CDR1 is MNHEY and CDR2 is SMNVEV (reference sequence). V was pared by 2 bases and J by 5 bases, with 7 bases of the junction left unmatched. This CDR3 spans 15 amino acids. This chain's CDR3 is CASSLNTDRVYGYTF. For the CDR3, the DNA is TGTGCCAGCAGTTTAAACACGGACAGGGTTTATGGCTACACCTTC.

V and J are TRBV18 and TRBJ2-1, with TRBD1 identical over 12 bases. V shed 4 bases, J shed 5 bases, and the junction held 9 bases outside the gene matches. This CDR3 has 17 amino acids. The V gene's germline CDR1 is KGHSH and CDR2 LQKENI. As DNA, the CDR3 is TGTGCCAGCTCACTGTATCCGGGACAGGGGGCGCACAATGAGCAGTTCTTC. As protein: CASSLYPGQGAHNEQFF.

A note on this clone: Additional DNA sequences in this sample encode the identical CDR3. The chain uses TRBV5-6 and TRBJ1-5; no clear D. CDR3 size: 16 residues. CDR1 is SGHDT and CDR2 is YYEEEE in the germline V gene. Trimming took off 2 bases at V and 2 bases at J, with 14 bases between the two ends. The CDR3 loop is CASSFRSTGGNQPQHF. The CDR3 DNA follows: TGTGCCAGCAGCTTTAGATCGACCGGTGGCAATCAGCCCCAGCATTTT.

This chain joins TRBV10-1 and TRBJ1-1, with no clear D. The CDR3 is 13 amino acids. V was pared by 4 bases and J by 1 base, with 7 bases between. CDR1 WNHNN and CDR2 SYGVQD come from the germline V gene (reference sequence). CDR3 nucleotide sequence: TGCGCCAGCAGTGGGAGGGCGAACACTGAAGCTTTCTTT. The encoded protein is CASSGRANTEAFF.

In DNA, the CDR3 is TGTGCCAGCAGCCACCGGGGGACAGTGAACACTGAAGCTTTCTTT. It specifies CASSHRGTVNTEAFF. This chain uses TRBV5-6 with TRBJ1-1, with 7 bases identical to TRBD1. CDR1 and CDR2 (germline): SGHDT, YYEEEE. J gave up 0 bases and V 4 bases, and 6 bases lay outside the gene matches. The length of the CDR3 is 15 residues. The full variable domain, in which reference TRBV5-6 and TRBJ1-1 provide the parts outside the CDR3, is DAGVTQSPTHLIKTRGQQVTLRCSPKSGHDTVSWYQQALGQGPQFIFQYYEEEERQRGNFPDRFSGHQFPNYSSELNVNALLLGDSALYLCASSHRGTVNTEAFFGQGTRLTVV.

CDR3 protein: CASSPGQSNTEAFF. CDR3 coding DNA: TGTGCCAGCTCACCCGGACAGTCTAACACTGAAGCTTTCTTT. The chain uses TRBV18 and TRBJ1-1, with a tentative D call TRBD1 (6 bases). Trimming took off 3 bases at V and 2 bases at J, with 10 bases between the two ends. This CDR3 comprises 14 residues. The germline CDR1 and CDR2 sequences are KGHSH and LQKENI.

The chain joins TRBV29-1 to TRBJ2-3; TRBD2 matches at 8 bases. CDR3 length: 12 residues. Germline V CDR1 and CDR2: SQVTM, ANQGSEA. With V trimmed by 2 bases and J by 9 bases, 4 bases remained unmatched. The CDR3 loop reads CSVEFSGVTQYF. The CDR3 bases are TGCAGCGTTGAATTTAGCGGGGTAACGCAGTATTTT.

Here the CDR3 DNA reads TGTGCCAGCAGTTACGCGGACAGGGGCGAGCAGTACTTC. Translated: CASSYADRGEQYF. The chain joins TRBV6-5 to TRBJ2-7, with 9 bases lining up with TRBD1. Germline lookup yields CDR1 MNHEY and CDR2 SVGAGI. The J segment lost 6 bases and the V segment lost 2 bases, leaving 2 bases of the junction unmatched. This CDR3 comprises 13 residues.

The chain has TRBV2 and TRBJ1-4; no clear D gene. The ends were cut back, 4 bases at V and 7 bases at J, with 16 bases in the middle. Per germline, CDR1 SNHLY and CDR2 FYNNEI. The CDR3 has 15 amino acids. The CDR3 sequence is CASSADNSLSEKLFF. The CDR3 DNA follows: TGTGCCAGCAGTGCCGACAATTCTCTCAGTGAAAAACTGTTTTTT.

The chain joins TRBV11-2 to TRBJ1-4; a weak D match, TRBD1 (5 bases). CDR1 is SGHAT, CDR2 FQNNGV, per germline. V lost 2 bases and J 8 bases, leaving 15 bases between the germline ends. The CDR3 is 15 amino acids. The CDR3 bases are TGTGCCAGCAGCTTACCCCGGGAGGGGAGAGAAAAACTGTTTTTT. It codes for CASSLPREGREKLFF.

The chain has TRBV28 and TRBJ1-1, with D unresolved. The CDR3 is 11 residues long. The V end was cut by 5 bases, the J end by 4 bases, with 5 bases between. The germline V gene has CDR1 MDHEN and CDR2 SYDVKM. CDR3 region: CASSRFTEAFF. DNA for the CDR3: TGTGCCAGCAGTCGGTTCACTGAAGCTTTCTTT.

The chain employs TRBV6-5 and TRBJ1-2; D gene unclear. The V gene lost 6 bases and the J gene lost 2 bases, with 16 bases spanning the gap. The CDR3 is 15 residues long. Germline CDR1 reads MNHEY; CDR2 reads SVGAGI. The CDR3 loop reads CASRRPPTTNYGYTF. CDR3 sequence (DNA): TGTGCCAGCAGGCGCCCACCTACCACAAACTATGGCTACACCTTC.

The chain is built from TRBV29-1 and TRBJ1-4; D unclear. Trimming removed 4 bases at V and 10 bases at J, with 16 bases between. Germline V CDR1 and CDR2: SQVTM, ANQGSEA. The CDR3 is 13 residues long. This CDR3 reads CSVAAPGGGKLFF. CDR3 coding DNA: TGCAGCGTTGCAGCTCCCGGCGGTGGAAAACTGTTTTTT.

This rearrangement joins TRBV4-3 to TRBJ2-7, with 9 bases matching TRBD1. Germline trimming cut 3 bases from V and 5 bases from J; bases unmatched to any gene: 5. Germline-derived CDR1 and CDR2 are LGHNA and YSLEER. There are 14 residues in the CDR3. The CDR3 spells CASSQGTGTDEQYF. DNA of the CDR3: TGCGCCAGCAGCCAGGGGACAGGGACGGACGAGCAGTACTTC.

This chain joins TRBV27 and TRBJ1-6; D perhaps matches TRBD1 (5 bases). CDR3 length: 13 residues. The V and J ends lost 3 bases and 9 bases respectively, with 9 bases between them. Germline values: CDR1 MNHEY, CDR2 SMNVEV (reference sequence). CDR3 amino acids: CASSLQGVSPLHF. For the CDR3, the DNA is TGTGCCAGCAGTTTGCAGGGAGTTTCACCCCTCCACTTT.

The chain employs TRBV19 and TRBJ2-1, with D possibly being TRBD1 (6 bases). CDR1 and CDR2 from the germline V gene are LNHDA and SQIVND (reference sequence). The CDR3 is made up of 15 amino acids. Trimming took off 5 bases at V and 7 bases at J, with 18 bases between the two ends. The chain's CDR3 is CASSVGDIKRNEQFF. The CDR3 bases are TGTGCCAGTAGTGTCGGGGACATTAAACGGAATGAGCAGTTCTTC.

The rearrangement links TRBV7-8 to TRBJ2-7, with D maybe TRBD1 (6 bases). The V gene's germline CDR1 is SGHVS and CDR2 FQNEAQ. The CDR3 covers 17 residues. The V gene lost 1 base and the J gene lost 2 bases, with 18 bases spanning the gap. CDR3 protein: CASSLDGGWDTTYEQYF. The DNA of the CDR3 is TGTGCCAGCAGCTTAGATGGGGGCTGGGACACTACCTACGAGCAGTACTTC.